This record looks at one T cell receptor (beta chain) sequence and its context. This sample is drawn from a study of graft-versus-host responses after intestinal transplantation. J gave up 2 bases and V 3 bases, and 13 bases lay outside the gene matches. The CDR3 length is 17 residues. Germline CDR1 is GTSNPN and CDR2 is SVGIG (reference sequence). TCRdb's copy holds only in-frame clones and misses some; the assay was immunoSEQ multiplex PCR. The sample lists over 20,000 clones; almost 95% were seen once. The source of this sequence is a human patient who received an intestinal transplant, so some T cells may come from the graft donor. Source: PBMCs, taken around 37 weeks after intestinal transplant. V and J are TRBV30 and TRBJ2-1, with 7 bases identical to TRBD1. For the CDR3, the DNA is TGTGCCTGGAGCGCCCCGCGACAGGGTCAAACCTACAATGAGCAGTTCTTC. Its protein is CAWSAPRQGQTYNEQFF.